A selection of T cell receptor beta chains follows, all from one sample in a study of T cell responses to AZD1222 COVID-19 vaccine. Assay used: immunoSEQ multiplex PCR; TCRdb lists only in-frame clones, some missing. The sample lists some 92,000 clones, roughly nine tenths occurring once. The sequenced sample was peripheral blood, obtained on day 0 of AZD1222 vaccination. These receptors were taken from an adult in good health. CDR3s leave out the opening cysteine and the closing phenylalanine or tryptophan.

j_call v_call cdr3_aa
TRBJ1-1 TRBV4-3 ASSHAPGQRTEAF
TRBJ1-6 TRBV5-1 ASSQSGPGSPLH
TRBJ1-3 TRBV15 ATSRDLATNSGNTIY
TRBJ2-1 TRBV4-1 ASSQRGTSGASSYNEQF
TRBJ2-7 TRBV6-5 ASKRDFTYEQY
TRBJ1-5 TRBV13 ASSLGEQPQH
TRBJ2-7 TRBV11-2 ASNRGGYEQY
TRBJ2-7 TRBV12-3/TRBV12-4 ASSVPGYEQY
TRBJ2-2 TRBV7-3 ASSLGGYTGELF
TRBJ1-2 TRBV6-1 ASSESLGRGYT
TRBJ2-5 TRBV25-1 ASHRRGEGETQY
TRBJ1-1 TRBV18 ASSPSDRYTEAF
TRBJ1-5 TRBV6-5 ASSYPIGLGNQPQH
TRBJ1-1 TRBV28 ASTPGGAPEAF
TRBJ2-7 TRBV11-2 ASSLVGGPSEQY
TRBJ1-2 TRBV28 ASSSGQHGYT
TRBJ2-5 TRBV4-1 ASSSDRVWETQY
TRBJ2-7 TRBV6-5 ASSYARGKHYEQY
TRBJ2-2 TRBV6-1 ASSESGWNTGELF
TRBJ1-1 TRBV9 ASSVGSGTGGGNRAF
TRBJ1-6 TRBV11-1 ASSLEHRGSPLH
TRBJ1-4 TRBV5-1 ASSLEGQGAEKLF
TRBJ2-5 TRBV7-7 ASSLGAASGPGVETQY
TRBJ2-1 TRBV4-1 ASSQGGGYNEQF
TRBJ1-1 TRBV29-1 SLLYGSEAF
TRBJ2-1 TRBV7-3 ASSLGMGNHEQF
TRBJ2-3 TRBV18 ASSPGTGADTQY
TRBJ1-5 TRBV12-3/TRBV12-4 ASMIAHGPQH
TRBJ2-3 TRBV12-3/TRBV12-4 ASSPWNGDTQY
TRBJ1-4 TRBV7-2 ASSPDRANEKLF
TRBJ2-5 TRBV5-6 ASSLQGAETQY
TRBJ2-1 TRBV20-1 SADNYNEQF
TRBJ1-2 TRBV4-2 ASSQDWSRSTNYGYT
TRBJ1-1 TRBV6-1 ASSEPLAGHEAF
TRBJ1-1 TRBV5-6 ASSSFAGANTEAF
TRBJ2-7 TRBV7-9 ASSFLSGRSGYEQY
TRBJ1-1 TRBV2 ASRRQGARYTEAF
TRBJ2-7 TRBV4-3 ASSRDRAKGYEQY
TRBJ2-1 TRBV18 ASSRSGGKDRRYNEQF
TRBJ2-7 TRBV29-1 SVQRENSYEQY
TRBJ2-1 TRBV5-1 ASSLGASGRAPISEQF
TRBJ1-5 TRBV6-1 ASSEEISRGNQPQH
TRBJ1-5 TRBV27 ATTLRLGNQPQH
TRBJ1-5 TRBV6-4 ASSELAGGNQPQH
TRBJ2-1 TRBV7-3 ASSLTVEAHEQF
TRBJ1-5 TRBV28 ASSLATYSNQPQH
TRBJ1-2 TRBV6-5 ASSYLREYGYT
TRBJ1-6 TRBV4-1 ASSRPRGLNNSPLH
TRBJ2-5 TRBV28 ASSASGQETQY
TRBJ1-5 TRBV13 ASSRDSNQPQH
TRBJ2-1 TRBV2 ASGERDGWHEQF
TRBJ2-7 TRBV2 ASSLPNSYEQY
TRBJ1-4 TRBV9 ASSGQGKSEKLF
TRBJ2-2 TRBV19 ASSMDGNTGELF
TRBJ2-2 TRBV27 ASSYSTGWGELF
TRBJ2-5 TRBV11-2 ASSFRQGEGTQY
TRBJ2-5 TRBV3-1/TRBV3-2 ASSRGRETQY